This T cell receptor beta chain originates from a study of cytomegalovirus exposure and HLA in healthy donors (TCRdb year 2017). In the study overall: According to an earlier analysis of a few hundred of the donors, some 180 million T cells yielded roughly 110 million unique TCR beta sequences and about 280 Gb of sequence data. An early release covering 550 to 650 HLA-typed donors comprised about 310 gigabases of sequencing data and 85 million or so unique TCR sequences. The genetic ancestry cluster associated with self-reported Caucasian donors included roughly 84% of the approximately 410 genotyped donors. The aim of the study was to test whether cataloging public T cell receptors could identify signatures of past pathogen exposure. The study profiled the T cell repertoires of hundreds of subjects by immunosequencing and related them to cytomegalovirus serostatus. In addition to the first cohort of 500 to 850 subjects, a separate validation cohort of 130 or so different subjects was used. To predict cytomegalovirus infection status, the study brought together high-throughput TCR immunosequencing, statistical association of individual TCRs with disease status, and machine learning. To study patterns of TCR occurrence, a later analysis re-analyzed previously published TCR beta repertoires from 600 to 750 donors and added high-resolution HLA genotyping. In the later analysis, no new phenotypic data were used to find candidate immune exposures; instead, reliance was placed on TCR beta sequences and their occurrence across donors. In an earlier analysis of around 540 of the donors, high-throughput TCR beta sequencing was used to judge whether each TCR beta V gene segment behaved as functional or pseudogenic. Alongside the repertoire data, information on donor age, sex, ethnicity and CMV serostatus was compiled. Genome-wide SNP genotypes for about 60% of the 666 donors were used in a later genetic analysis, which treated that subset as a discovery cohort. Every repertoire in the discovery cohort had been generated on one and the same sequencing platform. HLA typing covered class I and class II loci at four-digit resolution. The number of donors typed differed by locus, with 629-630 for A, B, C, DRB1 and DQB1, around 500 for DQA1, nearly 610 for DPA1, and 400 to 490 for DPB1. About 5 DR-DQ haplotypes were handled as single units for association and clustering, since linkage in the cohort was strong. Across approximately 400 genotyped donors of the cohort, an average of approximately 200,000 unique TCR beta nucleotide sequences per donor were sequenced, and roughly 17% of those sequences were non-productive. Paper-wide results and their limitations: The authors suggested that the approach could potentially be extended to other disease states and immunological phenotypes. In both the original and validation cohorts, the classifier was reported to diagnose cytomegalovirus status with high specificity and sensitivity. A further reported finding was that TCR beta sequences accurately predicted the HLA-A and HLA-B alleles for most subjects in the first cohort. A later analysis associated 16,951 TCR beta sequences with specific HLA alleles at a false discovery rate of 0.05. A cluster of highly shared sequence variants was judged likely to be a technical artifact of the sequencing pipeline. When HLA alleles, especially DR and DQ, strongly co-occurred, TCR associations were difficult to assign to individual alleles. An earlier analysis of some 590 of the donors showed that most TCR beta V segments appeared in productive rearrangements either about 87% or about 30% of the time, which broadly matched IMGT annotations. The earlier analysis of approximately 560 of the donors excluded roughly 16 rarely observed V segments, including chromosome 9 orphons, because counts were too low. Across donors, most TCR sequences were observed very rarely, whereas some public TCRs were present in many individuals. Some IMGT-functional V segments, including TRBV6-2 and TRBV6-3, could not be told apart with the 87-base-pair reads, so those segments were excluded. Compared with the roughly 670-donor mean, donors in an Asian-associated ancestry cluster had fewer N-insertions in productive TCRs, according to a later genetic analysis. According to a later analysis, TCR association rates differed among HLA loci, with DRB1 alleles showing the most associated TCRs and HLA-C alleles showing the fewest. According to a later analysis, parvovirus B19, influenza, CMV and Epstein-Barr virus appeared linked to several top co-occurrence clusters. A later analysis found that most CMV-associated TCR beta chains appeared HLA-restricted, with HLA associations seemingly driven largely by CMV exposure. In this cohort, only TCR beta chains were sequenced, and detectable features were limited by the absence of alpha or paired-chain data. Linkage disequilibrium might explain the correlated functional status among segregating V segments, but an unknown experimental factor could not be ruled out. Compared with equally common non-associated chains, HLA-associated TCR beta chains in a later analysis were more clonally expanded and had lower generation probabilities. In a later genetic analysis, a missense DCLRE1C variant was associated with V-gene and J-gene trimming of TCR beta chains, and the association was replicated in an independent cohort. In the study, some 160 TCR beta chains were listed as associated with cytomegalovirus. Presence/absence analyses assumed roughly uniform sequencing depth across donors, an assumption that may not hold. Because HLA typing was unavailable for some donors at each locus, only the typed subset was used in association tests. The only immune exposure information available for the cohort was CMV serostatus. In vitro tests confirmed that a few of the cytomegalovirus-associated TCR beta chains recognize cytomegalovirus antigens.

The cohort was made up of approximately 700 healthy bone marrow donors. All cohort members were sampled while nominally healthy, although unrecorded immune exposures were likely present. The donor was CMV seropositive and was included in the group of 290 or so seropositive cohort members. Every donor gave a peripheral blood sample, and the peripheral blood mononuclear cells from that sample were used for TCR beta sequencing. The Qiagen DNeasy Blood Extraction Kit was used to extract genomic DNA from the blood cell samples. For this clone: The antigen this receptor binds is unknown. No base quality values were provided; no much bigger clone lies one nucleotide off.

Spanning cysteine to phenylalanine, the CDR3 consists of 14 amino acids. Of the read, only the CDR3 DNA is kept; its 42 bases are in frame from base 1. CDR1 is given as SGHAT and CDR2 as FQNNGV, both from the germline V gene. V is cut back by 4 bases and J by 9 bases, with 7 bases in the junction unmatched. Receptor libraries were prepared by the immunoSEQ multiplex PCR assay. A mixture of 60 forward primers for TCR Vbeta segments and 13 reverse primers for TCR Jbeta segments was used in the multiplex PCR. A multiplex PCR assay on genomic DNA amplified the CDR3 region of rearranged TCR beta genes. On the Illumina HiSeq System, the amplified TCR beta libraries were sequenced as 87-base-pair reads. The authors processed their data as follows. In a later analysis, some 80 million unique TCR beta chains were counted across the 500 to 850 repertoires, and approximately 9.9 million of these chains were shared by at least two donors. A nearest-neighbor algorithm error-corrected the raw reads and collapsed the reads into unique sequences, merging closely related sequences to remove PCR and sequencing errors. To assign V, D and J gene segments, CDR3 sequences were aligned to IMGT reference sequences. For a sequence to be retained, a match of at least six nucleotides was required to both a V gene segment and a J gene segment. Rearrangements were called productive when the CDR3 lacked stop codons and stayed in frame with V and J; all others were non-productive. Following IMGT convention, CDR3 was defined as the stretch from the second conserved V-encoded cysteine up to the conserved J-encoded phenylalanine. The earlier analysis of approximately 590 of the donors excluded any sequence lacking an unambiguous match to a single V gene segment. An earlier analysis of 587 of the donors classified V segments as functional when productive rearrangements were above 56.7% and as segregating when the standard deviation between donors was above 5%. A statistical classification framework was developed to diagnose cytomegalovirus status using the catalog of TCR beta chain sequences. In a later analysis, V and J genes were assigned by comparing TCR nucleotide sequences against IMGT/GENE-DB human TR gene sequences. In a later analysis, CDR3 sequences and most-parsimonious VDJ recombination scenarios were assigned using the TCRdist pipeline. In a later analysis, each TCR beta chain was defined by its CDR3 amino acid sequence together with its V-gene family, and reads lacking a unique V-gene family were excluded. A later analysis removed 600 or so highly shared, low-generation-probability nucleotide sequences to deal with suspected cross-contamination and a sequencing artifact. A later analysis calculated a clonal expansion index for each public chain from normalized within-repertoire ranks of inferred template counts. In a later analysis, generation probabilities were computed with a VDJ recombination model fitted to out-of-frame rearrangements, and the resulting probabilities were checked against IGoR. Hypergeometric tests were used in a later analysis to score TCR-TCR, TCR-HLA and TCR-CMV co-occurrence, with a repertoire-size bias correction applied to the TCR pairs. A later analysis estimated false discovery rates by permuting HLA or CMV assignments 20 times. In a later analysis, co-occurring TCRs were grouped using DBSCAN, and TCRdist sequence similarity was added for clustering within HLA-allele-positive subsets. Repertoires with fewer than 30,000 or more than 120,000 public chains, plus five repertoires with anomalous nucleotide sharing, were excluded from co-occurrence clustering. TCRdb re-hosts the immuneACCESS table, in-frame sequences only. Its copies lack some clones; in the studies checked, an unresolved V gene accounts for under half of them, and the cause for the rest is not known. From that table come the V and J calls and clone size; the DNA was used to work out D and trimming. For this sample the table gives 30,000 to 40,000 clones, of which about 70% were detected only once. The ten largest clones add up to around a tenth of the sample.

Rearrangement joined TRBV11-2 to TRBJ2-7; TRBD2 aligns with 12 central bases. The sequenced material came from PBMCs. The origin of this receptor is a middle-aged man in good health and CMV-seropositive. The DNA sequence reads TGTGCCAGCAGCTCCCTTTCGACTAGCGGGGGGCAGTACTTC. The translation is CASSSLSTSGGQYF.